Following are 17 T cell receptor beta chains from one sample sequenced in a study of CXCR3-negative and CXCR3-positive naive CD8 T cells. Their antigen targets remain unknown. It was by 5' RACE with UMI labels that the TRB cDNA libraries were prepared. TCRdb reprocessed the 5' RACE reads and stores each CDR3 protein as one record, lacking DNA. Recorded here are under 150,000 distinct CDR3 sequences; the top ten clones represent 0.41%. The study's findings and limits: For CXCR3-positive naive cells, TRB CDR3s were more hydrophobic than those of CXCR3-negative naive cells.

Sequencing was performed on naive CXCR3+ CD8+ T cells from blood. The subset: CD45RO-CCR7+CD27+CD95- naive CD8+ T cells expressing CXCR3 (TNR3+). The receptors here all came from a human donor in good health. Some clones in this sample may be carry-over from other donors' samples.

This chain connects TRBV18 to TRBJ2-1; TCRdb's D call of TRBD2 is untestable without DNA. CDR1 is KGHSH and CDR2 is LQKENI in the germline V gene. This CDR3 spans 21 amino acids. The CDR3 region is CASSLPGPLRGPPGEYNEQFF.

The rearrangement joins TRBV19 to TRBJ2-2. The CDR3 is 13 amino acids. Germline V gene data show CDR1 as LNHDA and CDR2 as SQIVND (reference sequence). The chain's CDR3 is CASSIVKGGELFF. The full variable domain, completed using reference TRBV19 and TRBJ2-2, is DGGITQSPKYLFRKEGQNVTLSCEQNLNHDAMYWYRQDPGQGLRLIYYSQIVNDFQKGDIAEGYSVSREKKESFPLTVTSAQKNPTAFYLCASSIVKGGELFFGEGSRLTVL.

The gene calls are TRBV28 and TRBJ2-3. CDR1 MDHEN and CDR2 SYDVKM come from the germline V gene. The CDR3 sequence is 13 residues long. The CDR3 region is CASSFSSPDTQYF. Full variable domain (remainder filled in from reference TRBV28 and TRBJ2-3): DVKVTQSSRYLVKRTGEKVFLECVQDMDHENMFWYRQDPGLGLRLIYFSYDVKMKEKGDIPEGYSVSREKKERFSLILESASTNQTSMYLCASSFSSPDTQYFGPGTRLTVL.

The chain combines TRBV4-3 with TRBJ2-3; TCRdb's assignment of TRBD2 cannot be checked, as there is no DNA. The V gene's germline CDR1 is LGHNA and CDR2 YSLEER. The CDR3 is made up of 17 amino acids. The CDR3 sequence is CASSQEWTSGGSDTQYF.

The chain links TRBV10-2 to TRBJ2-7; TCRdb's assignment of TRBD1 cannot be checked, as there is no DNA. Germline V gene lookup returns CDR1 WSHSY and CDR2 SAAADI. The CDR3 covers 13 residues. CDR3 amino acids: CASIGQGLWEQYF.

This CDR3 is CASSSGTGSNTEAFF. The chain links TRBV7-6 to TRBJ1-1; the TCRdb D gene call, TRBD1, has no DNA to confirm it. Germline CDR1 is SGHVS and CDR2 is FNYEAQ. There are 15 residues in the CDR3.

The chain recombines TRBV28 with TRBJ2-2; the TRBD2 assignment by TCRdb is unverifiable without DNA. CDR1 is MDHEN, CDR2 SYDVKM, per germline. This CDR3 has 16 amino acids. This CDR3 reads CASSYEREGVLGELFF.

The chain recombines TRBV20-1 with TRBJ2-7; there is no DNA to check the TCRdb D call of TRBD2. There are 14 residues in the CDR3. CDR1 DFQATT and CDR2 SNEGSKA come from the germline V gene (reference sequence). The CDR3 sequence: CSATLRTRRYEQYF.

The rearrangement links TRBV29-1 to TRBJ2-5; the D call of TRBD1 rests on TCRdb alone, since no DNA is present to check it. Germline CDR1 reads SQVTM; CDR2 reads ANQGSEA. There are 14 residues in the CDR3. The CDR3 reads CSVGDGRYQETQYF. The full variable domain, completed using reference TRBV29-1 and TRBJ2-5, is SAVISQKPSRDICQRGTSLTIQCQVDSQVTMMFWYRQQPGQSLTLIATANQGSEATYESGFVIDKFPISRPNLTFSTLTVSNMSPEDSSIYLCSVGDGRYQETQYFGPGTRLLVL.

J is TRBJ2-5 and V is TRBV7-3; TCRdb gives TRBD2 as the D gene, but with no DNA this cannot be confirmed. Looked up from germline, CDR1 is SGHTA and CDR2 is FQGTGA. The CDR3 length is 13 residues. CDR3 in amino acids: CASSLMGEETQYF.

The chain recombines TRBV6-2 or TRBV6-3 with TRBJ2-3. Germline V lookup: CDR1 MNHEY, CDR2 SVGEGT. The CDR3 has 13 residues. The CDR3 sequence is CASSPTEVGTQYF.

The chain is built from TRBV12-3 or TRBV12-4 and TRBJ2-1; TCRdb designates TRBD1, a call that cannot be tested without DNA. CDR3 length: 16 amino acids. This chain's CDR3 is CASSLWGSTPRDEQFF.

The chain employs TRBV12-3 or TRBV12-4 and TRBJ1-1. This CDR3 is 13 amino acids long. The chain's CDR3 is CASMGGAGTEAFF.

This chain connects TRBV7-2 to TRBJ2-5. CDR1 is SGHTA, CDR2 FQGNSA, per germline. There are 13 residues in the CDR3. The CDR3: CASSLWTEETQYF.

The chain employs TRBV28 and TRBJ2-5; TCRdb's D call, TRBD1, is unchecked because there is no DNA. Per the germline V gene, CDR1 is MDHEN and CDR2 is SYDVKM. The CDR3 is made up of 13 amino acids. The CDR3 sequence: CSSITDRLETQYF.

The V call is TRBV9, the J call TRBJ1-2. CDR3 length: 15 amino acids. The germline V gene encodes CDR1 SGDLS and CDR2 YYNGEE. The CDR3 loop is CASSVNRDYDYGYTF. The full variable domain, with the rest looked up from reference TRBV9 and TRBJ1-2, is DSGVTQTPKHLITATGQRVTLRCSPRSGDLSVYWYQQSLDQGLQFLIQYYNGEERAKGNILERFSAQQFPDLHSELNLSSLELGDSALYFCASSVNRDYDYGYTFGSGTRLTVV.

This chain links TRBV7-8 with TRBJ1-5. The length of the CDR3 is 15 residues. Germline-derived CDR1 and CDR2 are SGHVS and FQNEAQ. CDR3 loop: CASSPRGHSNQPQHF.